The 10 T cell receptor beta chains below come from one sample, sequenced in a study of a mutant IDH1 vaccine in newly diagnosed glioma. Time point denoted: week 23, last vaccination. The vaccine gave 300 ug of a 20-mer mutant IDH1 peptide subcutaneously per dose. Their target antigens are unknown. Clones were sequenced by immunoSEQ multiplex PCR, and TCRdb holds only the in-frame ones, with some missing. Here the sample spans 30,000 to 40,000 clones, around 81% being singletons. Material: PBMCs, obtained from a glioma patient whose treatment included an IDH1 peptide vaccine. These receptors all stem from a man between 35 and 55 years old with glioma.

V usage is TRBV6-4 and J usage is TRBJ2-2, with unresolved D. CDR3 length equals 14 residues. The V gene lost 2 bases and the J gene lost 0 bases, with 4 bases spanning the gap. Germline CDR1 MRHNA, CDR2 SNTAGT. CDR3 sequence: CASSDIPNTGELFF. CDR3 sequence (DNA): TGTGCCAGCAGTGACATCCCGAACACCGGGGAGCTGTTTTTT.

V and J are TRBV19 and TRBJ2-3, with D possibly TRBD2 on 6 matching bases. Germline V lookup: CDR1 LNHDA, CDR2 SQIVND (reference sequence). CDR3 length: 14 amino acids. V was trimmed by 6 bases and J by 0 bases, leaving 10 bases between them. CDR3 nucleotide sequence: TGTGCCAGTAGGCGGGGAGTTAGCACAGATACGCAGTATTTT. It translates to CASRRGVSTDTQYF.

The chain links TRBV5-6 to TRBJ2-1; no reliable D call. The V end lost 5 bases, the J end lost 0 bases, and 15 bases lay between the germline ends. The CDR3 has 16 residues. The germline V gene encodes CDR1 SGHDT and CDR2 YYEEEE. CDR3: CASSLILSSSYNEQFF. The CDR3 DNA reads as TGTGCCAGCAGTTTAATCCTCTCCAGCTCCTACAATGAGCAGTTCTTC.

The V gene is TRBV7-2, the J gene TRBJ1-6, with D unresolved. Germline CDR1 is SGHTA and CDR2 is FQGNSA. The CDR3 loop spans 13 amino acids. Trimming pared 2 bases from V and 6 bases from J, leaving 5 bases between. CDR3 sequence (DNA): TGTGCCAGCAGCTTACGCAGTAATTCACCCCTCCACTTT. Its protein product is CASSLRSNSPLHF.

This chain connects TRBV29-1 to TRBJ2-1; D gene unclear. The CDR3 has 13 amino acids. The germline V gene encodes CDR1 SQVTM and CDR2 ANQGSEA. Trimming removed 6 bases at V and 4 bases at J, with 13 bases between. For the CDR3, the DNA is TGCAGCGTCGGCGACGGGCTTTACAATGAGCAGTTCTTC. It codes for CSVGDGLYNEQFF.

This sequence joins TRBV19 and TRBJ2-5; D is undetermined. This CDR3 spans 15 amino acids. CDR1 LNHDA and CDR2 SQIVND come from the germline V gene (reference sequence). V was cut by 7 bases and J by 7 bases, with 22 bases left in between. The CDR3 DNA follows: TGTGCCAGTACCAACTCCCGCCGGGCCCCAGGGACCCAGTACTTC. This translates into CASTNSRRAPGTQYF.

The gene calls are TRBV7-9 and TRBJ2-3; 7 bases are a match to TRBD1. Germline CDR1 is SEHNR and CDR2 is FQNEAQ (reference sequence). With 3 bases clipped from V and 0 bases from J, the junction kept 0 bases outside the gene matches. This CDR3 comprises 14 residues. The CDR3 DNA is TGTGCCAGCAGCTTGGGACAGAGCACAGATACGCAGTATTTT. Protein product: CASSLGQSTDTQYF. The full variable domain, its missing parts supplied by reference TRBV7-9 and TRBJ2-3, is DTGVSQNPRHKITKRGQNVTFRCDPISEHNRLYWYRQTLGQGPEFLTYFQNEAQLEKSRLLSDRFSAERPKGSFSTLEIQRTEQGDSAMYLCASSLGQSTDTQYFGPGTRLTVL.

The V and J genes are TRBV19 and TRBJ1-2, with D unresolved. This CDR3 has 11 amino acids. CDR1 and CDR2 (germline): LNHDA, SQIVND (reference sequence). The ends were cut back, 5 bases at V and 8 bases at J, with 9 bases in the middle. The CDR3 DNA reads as TGTGCCAGTAGTGGATCTCTGGGCTACACCTTC. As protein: CASSGSLGYTF. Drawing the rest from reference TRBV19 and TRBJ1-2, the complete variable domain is DGGITQSPKYLFRKEGQNVTLSCEQNLNHDAMYWYRQDPGQGLRLIYYSQIVNDFQKGDIAEGYSVSREKKESFPLTVTSAQKNPTAFYLCASSGSLGYTFGSGTRLTVV.

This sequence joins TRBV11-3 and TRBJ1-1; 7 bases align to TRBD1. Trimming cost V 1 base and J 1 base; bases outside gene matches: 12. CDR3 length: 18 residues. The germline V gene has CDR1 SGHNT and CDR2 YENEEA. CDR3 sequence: CASSLAGQWGRANTEAFF. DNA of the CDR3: TGTGCCAGCAGCTTAGCGGGACAGTGGGGAAGGGCGAACACTGAAGCTTTCTTT.

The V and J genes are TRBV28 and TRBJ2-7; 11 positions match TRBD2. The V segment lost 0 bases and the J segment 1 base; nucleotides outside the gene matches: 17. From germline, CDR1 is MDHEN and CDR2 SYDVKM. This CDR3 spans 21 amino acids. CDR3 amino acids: CASSLWGVGSGRALTSYEQYF. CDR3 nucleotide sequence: TGTGCCAGCAGTTTATGGGGTGTCGGTAGCGGGAGGGCTTTAACATCCTACGAGCAGTACTTC.